This note documents a single T cell receptor (beta chain) sequence. This record comes from a study of blood T cell repertoires in COVID-19. The V segment lost 2 bases and the J segment 2 bases; nucleotides outside the gene matches: 3. Germline V CDR1 and CDR2: SGHKS, YYEKEE (reference sequence). The CDR3 totals 14 residues. Profiled with immunoSEQ multiplex PCR; TCRdb holds only in-frame clones, not every one. The profile shows some 250,000 clones, 85% to 90% of them singletons. This sequence was found in a man younger than 30 who had recovered from COVID-19. Sequencing was carried out using PBMCs or T cells enriched from blood (not recorded which). The chain has TRBV5-5 and TRBJ2-7; 8 bases are shared with TRBD2. CDR3 nucleotide sequence: TGTGCCAGCAGCTTAGCGGGGGTCCCCTACGAGCAGTACTTC. Protein product: CASSLAGVPYEQYF.